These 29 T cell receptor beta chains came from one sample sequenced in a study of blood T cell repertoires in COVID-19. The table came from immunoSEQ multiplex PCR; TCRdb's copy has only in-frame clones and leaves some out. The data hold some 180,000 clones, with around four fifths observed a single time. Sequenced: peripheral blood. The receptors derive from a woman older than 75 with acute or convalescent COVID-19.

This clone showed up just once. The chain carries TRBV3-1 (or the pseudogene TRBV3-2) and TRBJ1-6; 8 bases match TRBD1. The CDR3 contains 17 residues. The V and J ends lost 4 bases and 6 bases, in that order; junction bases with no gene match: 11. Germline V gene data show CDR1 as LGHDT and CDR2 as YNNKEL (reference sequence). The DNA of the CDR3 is TGTGCCAGCAGCCCCCAGGGGGCGGAAGGCTTTAATTCACCCCTCCACTTT. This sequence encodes CASSPQGAEGFNSPLHF.

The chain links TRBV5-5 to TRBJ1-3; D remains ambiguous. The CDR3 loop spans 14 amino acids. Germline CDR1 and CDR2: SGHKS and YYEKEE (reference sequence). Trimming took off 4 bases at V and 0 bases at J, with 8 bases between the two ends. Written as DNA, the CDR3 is TGTGCCAGCAGCGCACAAACCTCTGGAAACACCATATATTTT. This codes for CASSAQTSGNTIYF.

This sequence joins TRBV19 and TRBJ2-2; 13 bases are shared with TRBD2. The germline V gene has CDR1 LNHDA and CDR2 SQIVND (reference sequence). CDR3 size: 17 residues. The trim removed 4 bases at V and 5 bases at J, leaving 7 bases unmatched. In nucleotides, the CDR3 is TGTGCCAGTAGTACGGGGACTAGCGGGGTCCTAACCGGGGAGCTGTTTTTT. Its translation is CASSTGTSGVLTGELFF.

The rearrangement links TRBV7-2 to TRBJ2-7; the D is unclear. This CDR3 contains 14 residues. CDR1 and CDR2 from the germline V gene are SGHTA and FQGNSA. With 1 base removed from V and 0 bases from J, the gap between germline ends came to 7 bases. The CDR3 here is CASSLGMSSYEQYF. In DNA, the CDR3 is TGTGCCAGCAGCTTAGGTATGAGCTCCTACGAGCAGTACTTC.

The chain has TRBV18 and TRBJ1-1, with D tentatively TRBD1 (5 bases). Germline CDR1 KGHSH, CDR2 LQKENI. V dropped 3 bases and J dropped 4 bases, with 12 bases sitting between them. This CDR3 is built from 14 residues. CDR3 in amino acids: CASSPRGDSTEAFF. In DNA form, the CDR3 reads TGTGCCAGCTCACCTCGGGGGGATAGCACTGAAGCTTTCTTT.

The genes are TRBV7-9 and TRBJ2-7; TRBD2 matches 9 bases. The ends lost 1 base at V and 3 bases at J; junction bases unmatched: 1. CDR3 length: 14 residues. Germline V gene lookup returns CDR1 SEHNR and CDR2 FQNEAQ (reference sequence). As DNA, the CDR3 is TGTGCCAGCAGCTTAGAAGCGGGGGGCTACGAGCAGTACTTC. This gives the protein CASSLEAGGYEQYF. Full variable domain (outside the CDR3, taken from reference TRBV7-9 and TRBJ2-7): DTGVSQNPRHKITKRGQNVTFRCDPISEHNRLYWYRQTLGQGPEFLTYFQNEAQLEKSRLLSDRFSAERPKGSFSTLEIQRTEQGDSAMYLCASSLEAGGYEQYFGPGTRLTVT.

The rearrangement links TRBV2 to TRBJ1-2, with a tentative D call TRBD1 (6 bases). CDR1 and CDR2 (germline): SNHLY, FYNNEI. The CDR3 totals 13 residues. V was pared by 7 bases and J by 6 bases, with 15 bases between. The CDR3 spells CASTLGRGDGYTF. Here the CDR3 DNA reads TGTGCCAGCACCCTGGGCAGGGGCGATGGCTACACCTTC.

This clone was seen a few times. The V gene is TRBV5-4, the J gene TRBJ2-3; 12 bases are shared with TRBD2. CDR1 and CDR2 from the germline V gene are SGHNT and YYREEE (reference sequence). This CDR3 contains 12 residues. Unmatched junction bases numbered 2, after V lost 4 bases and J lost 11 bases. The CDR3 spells CASSPGLAGQYF. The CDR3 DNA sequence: TGTGCCAGCAGCCCGGGACTAGCGGGGCAGTATTTT.

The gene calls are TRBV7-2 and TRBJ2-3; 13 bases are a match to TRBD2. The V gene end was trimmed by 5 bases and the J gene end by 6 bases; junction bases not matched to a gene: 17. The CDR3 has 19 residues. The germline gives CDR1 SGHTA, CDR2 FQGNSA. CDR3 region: CASSVTSGGRRLRVDTQYF. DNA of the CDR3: TGTGCCAGCAGCGTGACTAGCGGGGGGCGCCGGCTTCGTGTGGATACGCAGTATTTT.

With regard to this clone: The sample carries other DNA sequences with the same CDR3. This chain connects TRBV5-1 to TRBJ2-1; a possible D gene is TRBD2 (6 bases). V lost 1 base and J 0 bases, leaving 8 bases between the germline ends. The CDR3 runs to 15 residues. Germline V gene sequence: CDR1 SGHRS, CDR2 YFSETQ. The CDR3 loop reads CASSLTGGSYNEQFF. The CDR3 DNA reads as TGCGCCAGCAGCTTGACCGGGGGCTCCTACAATGAGCAGTTCTTC. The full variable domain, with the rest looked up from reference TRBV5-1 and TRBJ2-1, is KAGVTQTPRYLIKTRGQQVTLSCSPISGHRSVSWYQQTPGQGLQFLFEYFSETQRNKGNFPGRFSGRQFSNSRSEMNVSTLELGDSALYLCASSLTGGSYNEQFFGPGTRLTVL.

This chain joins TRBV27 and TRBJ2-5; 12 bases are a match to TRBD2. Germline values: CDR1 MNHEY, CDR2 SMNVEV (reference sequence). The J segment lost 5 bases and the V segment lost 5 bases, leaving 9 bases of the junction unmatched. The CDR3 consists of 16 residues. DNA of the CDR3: TGTGCCAGCAGTCCTCTAGCGGGAGGGCCTGAGGAGACCCAGTACTTC. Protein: CASSPLAGGPEETQYF.

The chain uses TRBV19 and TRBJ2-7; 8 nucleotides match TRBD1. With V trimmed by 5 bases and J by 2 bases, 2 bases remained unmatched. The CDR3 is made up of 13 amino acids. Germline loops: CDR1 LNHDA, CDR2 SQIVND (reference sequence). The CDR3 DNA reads TGTGCCAGTAGTGGACAGGGTCCCTACGAGCAGTACTTC. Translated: CASSGQGPYEQYF.

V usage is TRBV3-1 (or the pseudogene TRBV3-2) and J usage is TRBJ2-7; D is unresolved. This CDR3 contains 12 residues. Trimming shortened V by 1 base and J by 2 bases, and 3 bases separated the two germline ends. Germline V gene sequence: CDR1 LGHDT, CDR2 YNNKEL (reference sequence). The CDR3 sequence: CASSQGPYEQYF. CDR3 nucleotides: TGTGCCAGCAGCCAAGGGCCCTACGAGCAGTACTTC.

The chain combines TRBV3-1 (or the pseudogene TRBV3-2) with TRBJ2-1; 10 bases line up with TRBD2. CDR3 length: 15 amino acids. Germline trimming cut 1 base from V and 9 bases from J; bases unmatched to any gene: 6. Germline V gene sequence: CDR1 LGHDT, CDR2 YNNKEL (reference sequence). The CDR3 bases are TGTGCCAGCAGCCAAGTCCCCTTAGCGGGGGGTGAGCAGTTCTTC. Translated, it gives CASSQVPLAGGEQFF.

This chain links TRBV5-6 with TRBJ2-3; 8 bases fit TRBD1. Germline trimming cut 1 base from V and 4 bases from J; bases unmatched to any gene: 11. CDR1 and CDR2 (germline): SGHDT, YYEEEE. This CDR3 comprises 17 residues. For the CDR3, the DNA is TGTGCCAGCAGCTTGTGGACCGGACAGGGCATTGCAGATACGCAGTATTTT. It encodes CASSLWTGQGIADTQYF.

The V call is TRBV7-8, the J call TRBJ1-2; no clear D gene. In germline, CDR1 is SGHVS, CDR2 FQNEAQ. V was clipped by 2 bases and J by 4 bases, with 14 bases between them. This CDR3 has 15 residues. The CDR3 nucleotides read TGTGCCAGCAGCTTATTAAGGGAAGGAGGCTATGGCTACACCTTC. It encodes CASSLLREGGYGYTF.

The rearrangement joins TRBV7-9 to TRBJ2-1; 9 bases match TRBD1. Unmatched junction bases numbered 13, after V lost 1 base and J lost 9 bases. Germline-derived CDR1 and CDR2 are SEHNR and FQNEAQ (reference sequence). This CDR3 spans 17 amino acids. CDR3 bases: TGTGCCAGCAGCTTAGTATTTGGGACAGGGACCCTCGCTGAGCAGTTCTTC. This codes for CASSLVFGTGTLAEQFF.

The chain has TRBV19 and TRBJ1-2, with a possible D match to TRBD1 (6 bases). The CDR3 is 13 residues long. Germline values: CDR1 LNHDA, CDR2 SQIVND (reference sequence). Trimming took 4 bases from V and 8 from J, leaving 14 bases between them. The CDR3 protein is CASSTTGMEGYTF. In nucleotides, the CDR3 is TGTGCCAGTAGTACAACAGGGATGGAAGGCTACACCTTC.

CDR3 coding DNA: TGTGCCTGGAGTGTAGTAGCGGGGGGGCCGTATGAGCAGTTCTTC. It translates to CAWSVVAGGPYEQFF. V and J are TRBV30 and TRBJ2-1; 11 bases are a match to TRBD2. CDR3 length equals 15 residues. V gave up 0 bases and J gave up 8 bases; unmatched junction bases: 6. Germline lookup yields CDR1 GTSNPN and CDR2 SVGIG (reference sequence).

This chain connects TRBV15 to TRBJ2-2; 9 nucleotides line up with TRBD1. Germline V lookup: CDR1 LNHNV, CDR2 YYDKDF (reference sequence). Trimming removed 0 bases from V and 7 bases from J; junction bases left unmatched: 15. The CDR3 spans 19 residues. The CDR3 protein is CATSRESNAGQGIGGELFF. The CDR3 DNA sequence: TGTGCCACCAGCAGAGAATCTAACGCGGGACAGGGTATCGGCGGGGAGCTGTTTTTT. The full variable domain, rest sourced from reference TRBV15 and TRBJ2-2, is DAMVIQNPRYQVTQFGKPVTLSCSQTLNHNVMYWYQQKSSQAPKLLFHYYDKDFNNEADTPDNFQSRRPNTSFCFLDIRSPGLGDTAMYLCATSRESNAGQGIGGELFFGEGSRLTVL.

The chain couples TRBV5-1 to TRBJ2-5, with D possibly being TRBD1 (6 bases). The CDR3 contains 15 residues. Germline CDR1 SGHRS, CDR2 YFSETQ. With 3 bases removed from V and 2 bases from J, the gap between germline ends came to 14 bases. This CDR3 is CASSSSGTLQETQYF. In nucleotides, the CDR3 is TGCGCCAGCAGCTCTTCCGGGACACTACAAGAGACCCAGTACTTC.

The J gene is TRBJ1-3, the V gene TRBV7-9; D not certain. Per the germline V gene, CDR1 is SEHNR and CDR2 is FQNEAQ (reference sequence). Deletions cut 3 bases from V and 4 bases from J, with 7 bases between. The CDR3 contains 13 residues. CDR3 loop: CASSFQWGNTIYF. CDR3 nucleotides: TGTGCCAGCAGCTTTCAGTGGGGAAACACCATATATTTT.

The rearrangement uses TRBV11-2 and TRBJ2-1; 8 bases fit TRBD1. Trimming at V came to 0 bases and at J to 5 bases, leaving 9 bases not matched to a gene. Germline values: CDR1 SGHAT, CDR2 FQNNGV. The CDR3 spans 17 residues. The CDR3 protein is CASSLEMRQGSNNEQFF. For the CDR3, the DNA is TGTGCCAGCAGCTTAGAGATGAGACAGGGGTCCAACAATGAGCAGTTCTTC.

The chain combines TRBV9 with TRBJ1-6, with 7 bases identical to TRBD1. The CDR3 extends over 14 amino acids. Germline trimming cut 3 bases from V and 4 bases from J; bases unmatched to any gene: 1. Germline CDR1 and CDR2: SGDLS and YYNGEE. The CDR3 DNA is TGTGCCAGCAGCGGGGGACAGTATAATTCACCCCTCCACTTT. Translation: CASSGGQYNSPLHF.

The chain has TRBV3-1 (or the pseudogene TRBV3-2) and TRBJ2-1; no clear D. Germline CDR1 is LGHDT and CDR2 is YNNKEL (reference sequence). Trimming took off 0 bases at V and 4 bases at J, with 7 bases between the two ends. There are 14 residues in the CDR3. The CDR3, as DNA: TGTGCCAGCAGCCAAGAGTCTATTTACAATGAGCAGTTCTTC. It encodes CASSQESIYNEQFF.

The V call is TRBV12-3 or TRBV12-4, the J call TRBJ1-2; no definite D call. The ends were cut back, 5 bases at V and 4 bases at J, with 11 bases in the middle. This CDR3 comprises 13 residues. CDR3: CASSQSRFYGYTF. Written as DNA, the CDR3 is TGTGCCAGCAGTCAGTCCAGATTCTATGGCTACACCTTC.

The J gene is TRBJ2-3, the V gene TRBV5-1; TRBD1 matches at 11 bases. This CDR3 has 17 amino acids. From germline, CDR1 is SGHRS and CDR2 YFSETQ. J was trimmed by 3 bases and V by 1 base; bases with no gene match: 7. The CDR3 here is CASSLWGQGVGTDTQYF. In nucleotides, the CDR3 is TGCGCCAGCAGCTTGTGGGGACAGGGGGTCGGGACAGATACGCAGTATTTT.

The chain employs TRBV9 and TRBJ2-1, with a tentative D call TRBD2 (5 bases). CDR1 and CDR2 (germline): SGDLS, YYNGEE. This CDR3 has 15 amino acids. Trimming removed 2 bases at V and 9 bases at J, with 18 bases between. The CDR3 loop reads CASSVGGLAPAEQFF. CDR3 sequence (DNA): TGTGCCAGCAGCGTTGGCGGACTCGCACCCGCTGAGCAGTTCTTC.

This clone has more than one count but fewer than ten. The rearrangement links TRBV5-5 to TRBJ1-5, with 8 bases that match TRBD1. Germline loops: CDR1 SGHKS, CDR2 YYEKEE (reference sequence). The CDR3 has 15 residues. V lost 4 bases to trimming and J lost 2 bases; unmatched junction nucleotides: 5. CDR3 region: CASSTGQGRNQPQHF. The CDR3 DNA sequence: TGTGCCAGCAGCACCGGACAGGGACGCAATCAGCCCCAGCATTTT.